A single sample is the source of the 23 T cell receptor beta chains below, sequenced in a study of OX40 agonist ivuxolimab in advanced cancers. Receptor amplification or capture employed the immunoSEQ multiplex PCR assay. TCRdb took over this immuneACCESS table, retaining in-frame rearrangements with V and J assigned. Such tables are incomplete; in checked studies, under half of the missing clones stem from an unresolved V gene, and the remainder is unexplained. Recorded for this sample are over 65,000 clones; 86% of them occurred a single time. Together, the top ten hold roughly 2.1% of the sample. Sample: CD4+ or CD8+ T cells sorted from blood, taken in a trial of the OX40 agonist ivuxolimab. The source is an adult with an advanced solid tumor such as melanoma, head and neck, liver or kidney cancer.

The chain employs TRBV2 and TRBJ2-2; D uncertain. The germline V and J ends were trimmed by 7 bases and 3 bases, with 12 bases remaining between them. There are 14 residues in the CDR3. Germline V CDR1 and CDR2: SNHLY, FYNNEI. As DNA, the CDR3 is TGTGCCAGCACCGCGGACCGGTACACCGGGGAGCTGTTTTTT. The encoded protein is CASTADRYTGELFF.

This clone was recorded only once. The rearrangement uses TRBV6-1 and TRBJ1-3; the match to TRBD1 covers 12 bases. There are 14 residues in the CDR3. Trimming at V came to 10 bases and at J to 7 bases, leaving 8 bases not matched to a gene. Germline CDR1 is MNHNS and CDR2 is SASEGT. Here the CDR3 DNA reads TGTGCCACCGAGGTGGGACAGGGGGCGAACACCATATATTTT. It specifies CATEVGQGANTIYF.

CDR3 region: CAWSVSLNTEAFF. The CDR3 coding sequence is TGTGCCTGGAGTGTTAGTTTGAACACTGAAGCTTTCTTT. The chain couples TRBV30 to TRBJ1-1; D not certain. V shed 0 bases and J shed 0 bases, with 5 bases lying between them. The germline V gene has CDR1 GTSNPN and CDR2 SVGIG (reference sequence). CDR3 length: 13 amino acids.

This chain links TRBV4-3 with TRBJ2-7, with 13 bases aligning to TRBD2. The germline V gene encodes CDR1 LGHNA and CDR2 YSLEER. The CDR3 is made up of 19 amino acids. With V trimmed by 0 bases and J by 2 bases, 10 bases remained unmatched. The CDR3 DNA is TGCGCCAGCAGCCAAGATTGGCGTAGGGGGACTAGCGGGGCCTACGAGCAGTACTTC. Amino acid sequence: CASSQDWRRGTSGAYEQYF.

This clone was detected a few times. V gene TRBV10-3 combines with J gene TRBJ2-7, with no clear D. Trimming left V 6 bases short and J 4 bases short, with 10 bases between. The CDR3 contains 12 residues. Per germline, CDR1 ENHRY and CDR2 SYGVKD. The CDR3 DNA reads TGTGCCATCAGCAAGGACGGTTACGAGCAGTACTTC. Encoded protein: CAISKDGYEQYF.

J is TRBJ1-2 and V is TRBV5-5, with D perhaps matching TRBD1 (6 bases). Trimming shortened V by 0 bases and J by 8 bases, and 17 bases separated the two germline ends. The CDR3 sequence is 15 residues long. Germline values: CDR1 SGHKS, CDR2 YYEKEE (reference sequence). In DNA form, the CDR3 reads TGTGCCAGCAGCTTGGATCGGGGGGCCTTTTGGGGCTACACCTTC. The encoded protein is CASSLDRGAFWGYTF.

The chain recombines TRBV4-2 with TRBJ1-5, with D tentatively TRBD1 (5 bases). The V gene lost 1 base and the J gene lost 7 bases, with 8 bases spanning the gap. Germline-derived CDR1 and CDR2 are LGHNA and YNFKEQ. This CDR3 region has 13 residues. The CDR3 reads CASSQGGDQPQHF. For the CDR3, the DNA is TGTGCCAGCAGCCAAGGAGGGGACCAGCCCCAGCATTTT.

The chain couples TRBV2 to TRBJ2-7; 9 nucleotides line up with TRBD1. CDR3 length equals 15 residues. Germline V CDR1 and CDR2: SNHLY, FYNNEI. V lost 6 bases and J lost 2; bases outside the gene matches: 8. CDR3 DNA: TGTGCCAGCAGCTTACGGGACAGGGTCACCTACGAGCAGTACTTC. Its protein product is CASSLRDRVTYEQYF.

This clone was observed once. The V gene is TRBV19, the J gene TRBJ2-5, with 11 nucleotides matching TRBD2. In germline, CDR1 is LNHDA, CDR2 SQIVND (reference sequence). This CDR3 spans 15 amino acids. The J segment lost 5 bases and the V segment lost 3 bases, leaving 5 bases of the junction unmatched. The CDR3 DNA reads as TGTGCCAGTAGTATGGGGACTAGCGGTTGGGAGACCCAGTACTTC. It specifies CASSMGTSGWETQYF.

The chain has TRBV5-1 and TRBJ2-3, with 12 bases aligning to TRBD2. Germline CDR1 is SGHRS and CDR2 is YFSETQ. This CDR3 is built from 15 residues. After removal of 1 base from V and 5 bases from J, the junction contained 2 bases not matched to a gene. DNA for the CDR3: TGCGCCAGCAGCTTGAGGACTAGCGGGGAAGATACGCAGTATTTT. Amino acids: CASSLRTSGEDTQYF.

The chain uses TRBV5-1 and TRBJ2-5; 9 bases are a match to TRBD2. Germline V gene data show CDR1 as SGHRS and CDR2 as YFSETQ. With 1 base clipped from V and 4 bases from J, the junction kept 5 bases outside the gene matches. The CDR3 consists of 15 residues. CDR3: CASSLYASGAETQYF. The CDR3 bases are TGCGCCAGCAGCTTGTACGCTAGCGGGGCAGAGACCCAGTACTTC.

The J gene is TRBJ2-3, the V gene TRBV19, with D uncertain. The CDR3 sequence is 16 residues long. Germline assignment: CDR1 LNHDA and CDR2 SQIVND (reference sequence). V lost 4 bases and J lost 1, with 15 bases in between. CDR3 coding DNA: TGTGCCAGTAGTAGGACCGGATCCTGGGGCACAGATACGCAGTATTTT. It codes for CASSRTGSWGTDTQYF.

The J gene is TRBJ2-1, the V gene TRBV10-3; D is uncertain. CDR1 and CDR2 from the germline V gene are ENHRY and SYGVKD. The CDR3 is made up of 11 amino acids. Trimming removed 8 bases at V and 5 bases at J, with 7 bases between. Here the CDR3 DNA reads TGTGCCATCGCCGAGAACAATGAGCAGTTCTTC. It encodes CAIAENNEQFF.

The genes are TRBV25-1 and TRBJ2-3; D ambiguous. V dropped 3 bases and J dropped 11 bases, with 18 bases sitting between them. CDR1 and CDR2 (germline): MGHDK, SYGVNS. This CDR3 has 14 residues. The DNA of the CDR3 is TGTGCCAGCAGTGACCCCCTAGGCTCCCCCGGGCAGTATTTT. This translates into CASSDPLGSPGQYF.

This chain uses TRBV11-2 with TRBJ2-1; no firm D call. This CDR3 spans 13 amino acids. The V gene's germline CDR1 is SGHAT and CDR2 FQNNGV. The V end lost 5 bases, the J end lost 7 bases, and 12 bases lay between the germline ends. CDR3 coding DNA: TGTGCCAGCAGCAAGGAGTTGGGGAATGAGCAGTTCTTC. It specifies CASSKELGNEQFF.

In its sample, this clone was seen once. The chain is built from TRBV5-8 and TRBJ1-1; 7 bases agree with TRBD1. CDR3 length equals 15 residues. Per the germline V gene, CDR1 is SGHTS and CDR2 is YDEGEE. V dropped 4 bases and J dropped 0; count of bases not matched to a gene: 6. For the CDR3, the DNA is TGTGCCAGCAGCCCCACACAGGGGTTGAACACTGAAGCTTTCTTT. Protein: CASSPTQGLNTEAFF.

V gene TRBV6-5 combines with J gene TRBJ1-4, with TRBD1 as a possible D gene (5 bases). Germline values: CDR1 MNHEY, CDR2 SVGAGI. V was clipped by 4 bases and J by 8 bases, with 11 bases between them. The CDR3 has 13 residues. The CDR3: CASSWDRGEKLFF. In DNA form, the CDR3 reads TGTGCCAGCAGTTGGGACCGAGGGGAAAAACTGTTTTTT.

The genes are TRBV7-3 and TRBJ2-2, with D unclear. V dropped 0 bases and J dropped 10 bases, with 9 bases sitting between them. Germline V gene lookup returns CDR1 SGHTA and CDR2 FQGTGA. There are 13 residues in the CDR3. CDR3 coding DNA: TGTGCCAGCAGCTTAACGGGTCTCTCGGAGCTGTTTTTT. Residues: CASSLTGLSELFF.

The chain has TRBV19 and TRBJ1-2, with TRBD1 matching 7 bases. J was trimmed by 3 bases and V by 4 bases; bases with no gene match: 2. This CDR3 contains 13 residues. Per the germline V gene, CDR1 is LNHDA and CDR2 is SQIVND (reference sequence). The CDR3 spells CASSRDRDYGYTF. CDR3 nucleotides: TGTGCCAGTAGTAGGGACAGAGACTATGGCTACACCTTC.

This clone has just one count. CDR3 nucleotide sequence: TGTGCCAGCAGTATTCGCAGGGAAGCCGGGGAGCTGTTTTTT. This gives the protein CASSIRREAGELFF. This rearrangement joins TRBV27 to TRBJ2-2, with D possibly TRBD1 on 5 matching bases. The CDR3 is made up of 14 amino acids. Trimming shortened V by 5 bases and J by 6 bases, and 13 bases separated the two germline ends. Germline assignment: CDR1 MNHEY and CDR2 SMNVEV (reference sequence).

The rearrangement joins TRBV7-9 to TRBJ1-2; D unresolved. The CDR3 runs 13 residues. V gave up 5 bases and J gave up 1 base, with 8 bases separating them. CDR1 is SEHNR, CDR2 FQNEAQ, per germline (reference sequence). CDR3 sequence: CASSLRLNYGYTF. CDR3 nucleotides: TGTGCCAGCAGCCTCCGGCTTAACTATGGCTACACCTTC.

The genes are TRBV5-6 and TRBJ2-7, with D possibly being TRBD2 (7 bases). Germline-derived CDR1 and CDR2 are SGHDT and YYEEEE. The CDR3 is 15 residues long. The germline V and J ends were trimmed by 4 bases and 5 bases, with 19 bases remaining between them. CDR3 bases: TGTGCCAGCAGCCCCGGGGTCGGGGGGCGCCACGAGCAGTACTTC. Protein sequence: CASSPGVGGRHEQYF.

This clone was detected only once. This chain uses TRBV5-6 with TRBJ1-2; 8 bases match TRBD1. Germline V lookup: CDR1 SGHDT, CDR2 YYEEEE. The CDR3 sequence is 17 residues long. The V segment lost 6 bases and the J segment 8 bases; nucleotides outside the gene matches: 21. CDR3 residues: CASTPSRSAGGYFGYTF. The CDR3, as DNA: TGTGCCAGCACCCCTAGTCGGTCAGCAGGGGGCTATTTCGGCTACACCTTC. The entire variable domain, with the rest obtained from reference TRBV5-6 and TRBJ1-2, is as follows: DAGVTQSPTHLIKTRGQQVTLRCSPKSGHDTVSWYQQALGQGPQFIFQYYEEEERQRGNFPDRFSGHQFPNYSSELNVNALLLGDSALYLCASTPSRSAGGYFGYTFGSGTRLTVV.